This entry lists 30 T cell receptor beta chains sequenced from one sample in a study of Ad26.COV2.S vaccination and SARS-CoV-2 variants. Treatment noted: some 19 received Ad26.COV2.S at low or high dose, single or two shots; about 5 received placebo; per-sample allocation not given. Repertoires come from day 63 after the first vaccine or placebo injection. Assay used: immunoSEQ multiplex PCR; TCRdb lists only in-frame clones, some missing. The sample lists more than 300,000 clones, approximately 80% occurring once. The material sequenced was peripheral blood, taken in a trial of Ad26.COV2.S vaccine versus placebo. These receptors all stem from a person aged 18-65 years who received the Ad26.COV2.S COVID-19 vaccine or a placebo.

V is TRBV7-9 and J is TRBJ2-1, with TRBD2 identical over 7 bases. From germline, CDR1 is SEHNR and CDR2 FQNEAQ (reference sequence). CDR3 size: 13 residues. Germline trimming cut 8 bases from V and 10 bases from J; bases unmatched to any gene: 11. The CDR3 DNA follows: TGTGCCAGCTCACCGGGGGGAGTTTGGGAGCAGTTCTTC. Translating gives CASSPGGVWEQFF. The entire variable domain, with the rest obtained from reference TRBV7-9 and TRBJ2-1, is as follows: DTGVSQNPRHKITKRGQNVTFRCDPISEHNRLYWYRQTLGQGPEFLTYFQNEAQLEKSRLLSDRFSAERPKGSFSTLEIQRTEQGDSAMYLCASSPGGVWEQFFGPGTRLTVL.

The rearrangement joins TRBV6-5 to TRBJ1-3, with D maybe TRBD1 (6 bases). With 11 bases removed from V and 0 bases from J, the gap between germline ends came to 14 bases. The germline V gene encodes CDR1 MNHEY and CDR2 SVGAGI. This CDR3 spans 14 amino acids. The DNA of the CDR3 is TGTGCCGGCCGAGGGGGAACCTCTGGAAACACCATATATTTT. It encodes CAGRGGTSGNTIYF.

The J gene is TRBJ2-1, the V gene TRBV6-6, with TRBD2 matching 10 bases. The junction had 12 bases not matched to a gene; V was cut back by 6 bases and J by 4 bases. The CDR3 has 17 amino acids. The V gene's germline CDR1 is MNHNY and CDR2 SVGAGI (reference sequence). CDR3 DNA: TGTGCCAGCAGACGAAATAGCGGGGGGCCGGAATACAATGAGCAGTTCTTC. Its translation: CASRRNSGGPEYNEQFF.

This clone has just one count. V gene TRBV6-5 combines with J gene TRBJ2-5; D possibly corresponds to TRBD1 (6 bases). Trimming removed 5 bases at V and 5 bases at J, with 15 bases between. The V gene's germline CDR1 is MNHEY and CDR2 SVGAGI. This CDR3 spans 14 amino acids. CDR3 protein: CASSPLRQGETQYF. CDR3 bases: TGTGCCAGCAGTCCCCTCCGCCAGGGGGAGACCCAGTACTTC.

J is TRBJ1-5 and V is TRBV27; D is undetermined. The CDR3 runs 17 residues. CDR1 is MNHEY and CDR2 is SMNVEV in the germline V gene (reference sequence). V lost 5 bases and J lost 7, with 24 bases in between. CDR3: CASSTGAGMSLSQPQHF. The CDR3 DNA reads TGTGCCAGCAGTACCGGTGCGGGGATGTCCCTAAGCCAGCCCCAGCATTTT.

The rearrangement uses TRBV5-1 and TRBJ2-5; D possibly matches TRBD1 or TRBD2 (5 bases each). CDR3 length: 14 amino acids. Trimming took off 1 base at V and 5 bases at J, with 12 bases between the two ends. CDR1 and CDR2 (germline): SGHRS, YFSETQ. CDR3 sequence reads: CASSLMGRGETQYF. The DNA for the CDR3 is TGCGCCAGCAGCTTGATGGGGCGCGGGGAGACCCAGTACTTC.

The chain couples TRBV23-1 to TRBJ1-3, with D tentatively TRBD1 (5 bases). TRBV23-1 is classed as an ORF, of uncertain function. The CDR3 runs 16 residues. Trimming stripped 0 bases from V and 7 bases from J, with 16 bases between. The CDR3 sequence is CASSQSETDKGNTIYF. In nucleotides, the CDR3 is TGCGCCAGCAGTCAATCGGAGACAGACAAGGGGAACACCATATATTTT.

The chain is built from TRBV28 and TRBJ1-1; D uncertain. The CDR3 consists of 13 residues. The germline gives CDR1 MDHEN, CDR2 SYDVKM. V was shortened by 10 bases and J by 2 bases, with 14 bases between the two germline ends. The CDR3 loop is CATDRPINTEAFF. CDR3 nucleotides: TGTGCCACCGATCGTCCGATAAACACTGAAGCTTTCTTT.

The CDR3 DNA reads as TGTGCCAGCAGCCAGCAAGAGACCCAGTACTTC. It is translated as CASSQQETQYF. The rearrangement joins TRBV12-3 or TRBV12-4 to TRBJ2-5; D uncertain. The ends were cut back, 6 bases at V and 2 bases at J, with 4 bases in the middle. This CDR3 comprises 11 residues.

This clone is a singleton in its sample. This sequence joins TRBV3-1 (or the pseudogene TRBV3-2) and TRBJ2-2, with TRBD2 identical over 7 bases. The length of the CDR3 is 15 residues. V lost 6 bases and J lost 2; bases outside the gene matches: 6. The germline CDR1 and CDR2 sequences are LGHDT and YNNKEL (reference sequence). The CDR3 bases are TGTGCCAGCAGGGGAGCGGGGCCCAACACCGGGGAGCTGTTTTTT. Residues: CASRGAGPNTGELFF.

The genes are TRBV4-2 and TRBJ2-7; D might be TRBD2 (6 bases). The CDR3 is 17 residues long. The germline V gene encodes CDR1 LGHNA and CDR2 YNFKEQ. Trimming took off 2 bases at V and 6 bases at J, with 23 bases between the two ends. CDR3 sequence: CASSQRLQDYPGGEQYF. The CDR3, as DNA: TGTGCCAGCAGCCAAAGACTCCAGGACTATCCAGGTGGCGAGCAGTACTTC.

The chain uses TRBV11-1 and TRBJ1-1; 7 bases line up with TRBD1. The CDR3 contains 14 residues. Germline values: CDR1 SGHAT, CDR2 FQDESV (reference sequence). J lost 1 base, V lost 5 bases, and 4 bases had no gene match. For the CDR3, the DNA is TGTGCCAGCAGCCCAAGGACAGGGAACACTGAAGCTTTCTTT. This translates into CASSPRTGNTEAFF.

In its sample, this clone was seen once. CDR3 nucleotide sequence: TGTGCCAGCAGCCCGTCCGGGGGGTACTATGGCTACACCTTC. This translates into CASSPSGGYYGYTF. The rearrangement uses TRBV13 and TRBJ1-2; weak D call: TRBD1 (5 bases). CDR1 and CDR2 from the germline V gene are PRHDT and FYEKMQ (reference sequence). This CDR3 spans 14 amino acids. The V end lost 5 bases, the J end lost 3 bases, and 13 bases lay between the germline ends. Using reference TRBV13 and TRBJ1-2 for the parts outside the CDR3, the full variable domain is AAGVIQSPRHLIKEKRETATLKCYPIPRHDTVYWYQQGPGQDPQFLISFYEKMQSDKGSIPDRFSAQQFSDYHSELNMSSLELGDSALYFCASSPSGGYYGYTFGSGTRLTVV.

The chain employs TRBV7-2 and TRBJ1-1; D gene unclear. The CDR3 loop spans 14 amino acids. Germline loops: CDR1 SGHTA, CDR2 FQGNSA. V was trimmed by 1 base and J by 5 bases, leaving 11 bases between them. CDR3 region: CASSLGWGRTEAFF. CDR3 coding DNA: TGTGCCAGCAGCTTAGGTTGGGGTAGAACTGAAGCTTTCTTT. Full variable domain (rest looked up from reference TRBV7-2 and TRBJ1-1): GAGVSQSPSNKVTEKGKDVELRCDPISGHTALYWYRQSLGQGLEFLIYFQGNSAPDKSGLPSDRFSAERTGGSVSTLTIQRTQQEDSAVYLCASSLGWGRTEAFFGQGTRLTVV.

On this clone itself: The identical CDR3 is also encoded by other nucleotide sequences in the sample. This chain links TRBV5-4 with TRBJ2-5, with 10 bases identical to TRBD1. J lost 4 bases, V lost 0 bases, and 3 bases had no gene match. The CDR3 contains 15 residues. From germline, CDR1 is SGHNT and CDR2 YYREEE (reference sequence). The CDR3 sequence is CASSLGQGARETQYF. The CDR3 bases are TGTGCCAGCAGCTTGGGACAGGGGGCCCGAGAGACCCAGTACTTC.

V and J are TRBV11-2 and TRBJ2-5; possible D gene TRBD1, 5 bases. Between the trimmed V and J ends, which lost 4 bases and 5 bases, there was a span of 14 bases. This CDR3 contains 14 residues. Per germline, CDR1 SGHAT and CDR2 FQNNGV. The CDR3 DNA is TGTGCCAGCAGCTCCATTAGGGGCTACGAGACCCAGTACTTC. Translated, it gives CASSSIRGYETQYF.

The chain combines TRBV19 with TRBJ1-1, with 11 bases lining up with TRBD1. Trimming removed 7 bases from V and 2 bases from J; junction bases left unmatched: 6. CDR1 and CDR2 (germline): LNHDA, SQIVND (reference sequence). The CDR3 spans 15 residues. For the CDR3, the DNA is TGTGCCAGTAAGGGACAGGGGGTAAGAAACACTGAAGCTTTCTTT. Its translation is CASKGQGVRNTEAFF. Combining the CDR3 with reference TRBV19 and TRBJ1-1 gives the whole variable domain DGGITQSPKYLFRKEGQNVTLSCEQNLNHDAMYWYRQDPGQGLRLIYYSQIVNDFQKGDIAEGYSVSREKKESFPLTVTSAQKNPTAFYLCASKGQGVRNTEAFFGQGTRLTVV.

As DNA, the CDR3 is TGTGCCAGCAGTTACAGGGGGCCTCCTCTTGAAGCTTTCTTT. It is translated as CASSYRGPPLEAFF. This rearrangement joins TRBV6-5 to TRBJ1-1; 7 bases fit TRBD1. Trimming removed 2 bases from V and 7 bases from J; junction bases left unmatched: 7. The length of the CDR3 is 14 residues. CDR1 and CDR2 from the germline V gene are MNHEY and SVGAGI.

This chain joins TRBV29-1 and TRBJ1-2; a weak D match, TRBD1 (6 bases). The CDR3 contains 12 residues. V was pared by 4 bases and J by 8 bases, with 14 bases between. From germline, CDR1 is SQVTM and CDR2 ANQGSEA. The CDR3 spells CSVGGQGKGYTF. CDR3 in DNA: TGCAGCGTTGGGGGGCAGGGGAAGGGCTACACCTTC.

V is TRBV5-6 and J is TRBJ1-2; the D gene is possibly TRBD1 (6 bases). The germline CDR1 and CDR2 sequences are SGHDT and YYEEEE. V shed 0 bases and J shed 3 bases, with 18 bases lying between them. The CDR3 runs to 17 residues. The CDR3 sequence is CASSLGPFGSGDYGYTF. The DNA of the CDR3 is TGTGCCAGCAGCTTGGGCCCATTTGGTTCAGGGGACTATGGCTACACCTTC.

The chain recombines TRBV24-1 with TRBJ2-3; 7 bases are a match to TRBD1. V gave up 2 bases and J gave up 2 bases; unmatched junction bases: 6. Germline assignment: CDR1 KGHDR and CDR2 SFDVKD. This CDR3 contains 16 residues. The CDR3 region is CATSDSLDRYTDTQYF. As DNA, the CDR3 is TGTGCCACCAGTGATTCCCTGGACAGGTACACAGATACGCAGTATTTT.

To note about this clone: One end of the junction fails to match germline, which may point to a read error. The chain carries TRBV7-7 and TRBJ2-2; D is unclear. Germline CDR1 SSHAT, CDR2 FNYEAQ (reference sequence). This CDR3 region has 16 residues. CDR3 nucleotide sequence: TGTGCTAGCAGCTCGACGTGGAACACGCCCGGCGGGGAGCTGTTTTTT. Residues: CASSSTWNTPGGELFF. Looking up the rest from reference TRBV7-7 and TRBJ2-2 gives the full variable domain: GAGVSQSPRYKVTKRGQDVTLRCDPISSHATLYWYQQALGQGPEFLTYFNYEAQPDKSGLPSDRFSAERPEGSISTLTIQRTEQRDSAMYRCASSSTWNTPGGELFFGEGSRLTVL.

The rearrangement joins TRBV25-1 to TRBJ2-7; D assignment may be TRBD1 or TRBD2 (5 bases each). The CDR3 is made up of 14 amino acids. V was trimmed by 4 bases and J by 2 bases, leaving 12 bases between them. CDR1 is MGHDK and CDR2 is SYGVNS in the germline V gene. The CDR3 loop is CASSAHGATYEQYF. In DNA, the CDR3 is TGTGCCAGCAGTGCCCACGGGGCGACCTACGAGCAGTACTTC.

The rearrangement joins TRBV27 to TRBJ2-7, with 13 bases matching TRBD2. CDR1 is MNHEY, CDR2 SMNVEV, per germline (reference sequence). Trimming took 0 bases from V and 4 from J; bases not matched to a gene: 9. The CDR3 has 18 amino acids. CDR3 protein: CASSLSLGTSGDGYEQYF. The CDR3 DNA follows: TGTGCCAGCAGTTTATCGCTAGGGACTAGCGGGGATGGATACGAGCAGTACTTC.

The chain uses TRBV7-9 and TRBJ1-1; D uncertain. Trimming cost V 1 base and J 4 bases, with 10 bases left between them. Germline V gene lookup returns CDR1 SEHNR and CDR2 FQNEAQ (reference sequence). The CDR3 totals 14 residues. CDR3 coding DNA: TGTGCCAGCAGCTTAGACTCCCTTCGCACTGAAGCTTTCTTT. Its translation is CASSLDSLRTEAFF.

The chain couples TRBV27 to TRBJ2-3, with 10 bases identical to TRBD1. CDR1 is MNHEY, CDR2 SMNVEV, per germline (reference sequence). Losses at the gene ends were 4 bases for V and 7 bases for J; bases not matched to a gene: 8. The length of the CDR3 is 15 residues. CDR3 bases: TGTGCCAGCAGTTACCGGGACAGGGGTCTGTATACGCAGTATTTT. Its protein is CASSYRDRGLYTQYF.

This clone was observed a few times. The chain is built from TRBV6-4 and TRBJ2-3, with 10 bases identical to TRBD2. The V and J ends lost 5 bases and 6 bases, in that order; junction bases with no gene match: 5. The germline V gene has CDR1 MRHNA and CDR2 SNTAGT. This CDR3 contains 14 residues. The CDR3 bases are TGTGCCAGCAGTCTAGCGGGGGAGGCGGATACGCAGTATTTT. The encoded protein is CASSLAGEADTQYF.

This sequence joins TRBV5-1 and TRBJ2-2, with 8 bases lining up with TRBD1. This CDR3 region has 14 residues. CDR1 and CDR2 from the germline V gene are SGHRS and YFSETQ. V was pared by 1 base and J by 6 bases, with 2 bases of the junction left unmatched. This CDR3 is CASSLRQGSGELFF. CDR3 bases: TGCGCCAGCAGCTTGAGACAGGGGTCCGGGGAGCTGTTTTTT.

This clone came up a few times. The V call is TRBV4-1, the J call TRBJ1-2, with D tentatively TRBD1 (6 bases). The ends were cut back, 1 base at V and 6 bases at J, with 18 bases in the middle. Germline CDR1 MGHRA, CDR2 YSYEKL. CDR3 length: 16 amino acids. CDR3 protein: CASSQVGAGDYNGYTF. The DNA of the CDR3 is TGCGCCAGCAGCCAAGTGGGGGCCGGCGATTATAATGGCTACACCTTC.

This chain connects TRBV4-1 to TRBJ1-2; D remains unclear. The V gene's germline CDR1 is MGHRA and CDR2 YSYEKL. The CDR3 has 13 amino acids. Trimming took 4 bases from V and 8 from J, leaving 14 bases between them. Written as DNA, the CDR3 is TGCGCCAGCAGCCGGACCCAAGGGAGCGGCTACACCTTC. Translation gives CASSRTQGSGYTF.